The 19 T cell receptor beta chains below were found in one sample sequenced in a study of shared clonotypes between healthy human individuals. This table comes from immunoSEQ multiplex PCR, and its TCRdb copy is limited to in-frame clones, with some not included. The profile shows about 980,000 clones, about three quarters of them singletons. The source material was memory CD4+ T cells sorted from blood. Regarding subset: CD45RA-negative fraction. The receptors derive from a man aged 18 to 29 in good health.

This chain uses TRBV28 with TRBJ1-5; tentatively, D is TRBD1 (6 bases). The CDR3 runs to 14 residues. Trimming shortened V by 11 bases and J by 6 bases, and 20 bases separated the two germline ends. In germline, CDR1 is MDHEN, CDR2 SYDVKM. The CDR3 DNA reads as TGTGCCTGTCGACGGGACACGGCGGGTCAGCCCCAGCATTTT. Amino acids: CACRRDTAGQPQHF.

The chain employs TRBV9 and TRBJ2-7; D not certain. Trimming removed 2 bases at V and 3 bases at J, with 9 bases between. CDR1 and CDR2 (germline): SGDLS, YYNGEE. This CDR3 has 13 residues. The CDR3: CASSVDPGYEQYF. The CDR3 coding sequence is TGTGCCAGCAGCGTTGACCCAGGCTACGAGCAGTACTTC.

A remark on this clone: A far larger clone is one base from this, pointing to a likely read error. Other DNA sequences of this sample code for an identical CDR3. The V and J genes are TRBV5-1 and TRBJ1-4, with D possibly being TRBD1 (6 bases). The CDR3 contains 17 residues. Per germline, CDR1 SGHRS and CDR2 YFSETQ. V gave up 4 bases and J gave up 8 bases, with 24 bases separating them. The CDR3 reads CASSPGDTRPGREKLFF. CDR3 nucleotide sequence: TGCGCCAGCAGCCCTGGGGACACGAGGCCCGGCCGCGAAAAACTGTTTTTT.

The chain combines TRBV6-1 with TRBJ1-6; the D is unclear. CDR3 length equals 12 residues. V lost 7 bases and J lost 5, with 6 bases in between. From germline, CDR1 is MNHNS and CDR2 SASEGT. The DNA of the CDR3 is TGTGCCAGCACGCCGGATAATTCACCCCTCCACTTT. Residues: CASTPDNSPLHF.

This clone has a handful of counts. The V gene is TRBV5-1, the J gene TRBJ2-6, with D tentatively TRBD1 (6 bases). Germline loops: CDR1 SGHRS, CDR2 YFSETQ. The ends were cut back, 2 bases at V and 0 bases at J, with 21 bases in the middle. The CDR3 is 20 amino acids. The CDR3 bases are TGCGCCAGCAGCTTAACAAGACAGGCGGCCTTAAGCTCTGGGGCCAACGTCCTGACTTTC. It translates to CASSLTRQAALSSGANVLTF.

The V gene is TRBV10-1, the J gene TRBJ2-7; 9 nucleotides line up with TRBD2. The CDR3 has 19 amino acids. J was trimmed by 2 bases and V by 2 bases; bases with no gene match: 16. Germline assignment: CDR1 WNHNN and CDR2 SYGVQD (reference sequence). In DNA form, the CDR3 reads TGCGCCAGCAGTGAGGGCCCTAGCGGGAACCCCGGGCGTGCCTACGAGCAGTACTTC. This codes for CASSEGPSGNPGRAYEQYF.

Remarks on this clone: The sample carries other DNA sequences with the same CDR3. The chain carries TRBV5-4 and TRBJ2-3, with D unresolved. This CDR3 has 15 amino acids. Trimming stripped 0 bases from V and 0 bases from J, with 8 bases between. Per the germline V gene, CDR1 is SGHNT and CDR2 is YYREEE (reference sequence). The CDR3 region has the DNA TGTGCCAGCAGCTTGGGATTGGGTAGCACAGATACGCAGTATTTT. Translation: CASSLGLGSTDTQYF.

The CDR3 DNA sequence: TGTGCCAGCAGCCCAGCCCACCGGGGCACAGATACGCAGTATTTT. This translates into CASSPAHRGTDTQYF. The J gene is TRBJ2-3, the V gene TRBV5-4, with D hard to call. Germline V gene data show CDR1 as SGHNT and CDR2 as YYREEE (reference sequence). This CDR3 spans 15 amino acids. V lost 4 bases and J lost 1, with 13 bases in between.

The rearrangement uses TRBV5-1 and TRBJ1-1, with D possibly TRBD1 on 5 matching bases. CDR1 SGHRS and CDR2 YFSETQ come from the germline V gene. Trimming took 4 bases from V and 5 from J, leaving 12 bases between them. The length of the CDR3 is 13 residues. The CDR3: CASSAGMGTEAFF. The CDR3 DNA reads as TGCGCCAGCAGCGCAGGGATGGGGACTGAAGCTTTCTTT.

CDR3 DNA sequence: TGTGCCAGCAGCTTGGTGGACAGGGTAATTGATGGCTACACCTTC. Its translation: CASSLVDRVIDGYTF. V and J are TRBV5-6 and TRBJ1-2, with 8 bases that match TRBD1. CDR1 is SGHDT, CDR2 YYEEEE, per germline. This CDR3 comprises 15 residues. V was pared by 0 bases and J by 6 bases, with 7 bases of the junction left unmatched. The whole variable domain, remainder taken from reference TRBV5-6 and TRBJ1-2, is DAGVTQSPTHLIKTRGQQVTLRCSPKSGHDTVSWYQQALGQGPQFIFQYYEEEERQRGNFPDRFSGHQFPNYSSELNVNALLLGDSALYLCASSLVDRVIDGYTFGSGTRLTVV.

The CDR3 sequence: CASSLLGGQQETQYF. The CDR3 nucleotides are TGTGCCAGCAGCCTCTTAGGGGGTCAACAAGAGACCCAGTACTTC. This chain links TRBV6-1 with TRBJ2-5; possibly TRBD1 for D (6 bases). Trimming pared 6 bases from V and 2 bases from J, leaving 16 bases between. The CDR3 loop spans 15 amino acids. Germline V gene sequence: CDR1 MNHNS, CDR2 SASEGT.

The chain employs TRBV6-5 and TRBJ1-2; D is perhaps TRBD1 (5 bases). This CDR3 has 15 amino acids. The V and J ends lost 1 base and 0 bases respectively, with 9 bases between them. The germline gives CDR1 MNHEY, CDR2 SVGAGI. For the CDR3, the DNA is TGTGCCAGCAGTTACTGGGGGGATTCTAACTATGGCTACACCTTC. Translated: CASSYWGDSNYGYTF.

On this clone: Just one base apart from a much larger clone, this may be a read error. The chain links TRBV6-1 to TRBJ2-3, with unresolved D. Germline V gene lookup returns CDR1 MNHNS and CDR2 SASEGT. This CDR3 comprises 12 residues. Trimming removed 4 bases at V and 2 bases at J, with 4 bases between. The CDR3 reads CASSANTDTQYF. The CDR3 DNA sequence: TGTGCCAGCAGTGCCAACACAGATACGCAGTATTTT.

This sequence joins TRBV11-2 and TRBJ2-7, with TRBD1 identical over 8 bases. V was pared by 1 base and J by 9 bases, with 17 bases of the junction left unmatched. This CDR3 contains 17 residues. Germline assignment: CDR1 SGHAT and CDR2 FQNNGV. CDR3 region: CASSLADRGGLGQMQYF. CDR3 sequence (DNA): TGTGCCAGCAGCTTAGCCGACAGGGGAGGACTTGGGCAAATGCAGTACTTC.

The CDR3 loop reads CASSYSTGIGEKLFF. CDR3 DNA: TGTGCCAGCAGCTACTCGACAGGGATTGGTGAAAAACTGTTTTTT. The V and J genes are TRBV7-2 and TRBJ1-4; 7 bases are shared with TRBD1. Germline lookup yields CDR1 SGHTA and CDR2 FQGNSA. This CDR3 spans 15 amino acids. The J segment lost 7 bases and the V segment lost 4 bases, leaving 9 bases of the junction unmatched.

This rearrangement joins TRBV5-1 to TRBJ2-5; possibly TRBD1 for D (7 bases). This CDR3 region has 13 residues. Germline loops: CDR1 SGHRS, CDR2 YFSETQ. Trimming removed 5 bases at V and 2 bases at J, with 10 bases between. The CDR3 bases are TGCGCCAGCAGGCCAGGGGGGCAAGAGACCCAGTACTTC. Its protein is CASRPGGQETQYF.

The CDR3 sequence is CAIRSANTGELFF. CDR3 DNA sequence: TGTGCCATCCGCTCAGCGAACACCGGGGAGCTGTTTTTT. The V call is TRBV10-3, the J call TRBJ2-2; D unclear. CDR3 length equals 13 residues. V was trimmed by 8 bases and J by 0 bases, leaving 7 bases between them. Germline assignment: CDR1 ENHRY and CDR2 SYGVKD.

J is TRBJ1-3 and V is TRBV28, with D unclear. The germline gives CDR1 MDHEN, CDR2 SYDVKM. The V gene lost 10 bases and the J gene lost 4 bases, with 11 bases spanning the gap. This CDR3 has 12 residues. This CDR3 reads CATQSRGNTIYF. In nucleotides, the CDR3 is TGTGCCACCCAGAGCAGGGGAAACACCATATATTTT.

The chain has TRBV28 and TRBJ1-6; TRBD1 matches 9 bases. V dropped 5 bases and J dropped 9; count of bases not matched to a gene: 11. The CDR3 extends over 16 amino acids. Germline CDR1 is MDHEN and CDR2 is SYDVKM. CDR3 amino acids: CASSPYPDRGTSPLHF. The CDR3 bases are TGTGCCAGCAGTCCTTACCCCGACAGGGGGACTTCACCCCTCCACTTT. The whole variable domain, remainder taken from reference TRBV28 and TRBJ1-6, is DVKVTQSSRYLVKRTGEKVFLECVQDMDHENMFWYRQDPGLGLRLIYFSYDVKMKEKGDIPEGYSVSREKKERFSLILESASTNQTSMYLCASSPYPDRGTSPLHFGNGTRLTVT.